The 28 T cell receptor beta chains below were found in one sample sequenced in a study of CD8 T cells in ankylosing spondylitis. TCRdb recomputed calls from the 5' RACE reads with MiXCR, one row per CDR3 protein. Of about 340,000 distinct CDR3 sequences listed, 14% to 15% are singletons. Sequenced: blood, either unsorted or a sorted T cell fraction (not recorded which). The receptor source for this set is a male donor with ankylosing spondylitis or in good health (not recorded which).

The J gene is TRBJ2-5, the V gene TRBV29-1, with 8 bases aligning to TRBD1. The CDR3 is made up of 14 amino acids. Per the germline V gene, CDR1 is SQVTM and CDR2 is ANQGSEA. The V gene end was trimmed by 7 bases and the J gene end by 2 bases; junction bases not matched to a gene: 9. The CDR3, as DNA: TGCAGCGGACAGGGGAGACACAATCAAGAGACCCAGTACTTC. Translating it yields CSGQGRHNQETQYF.

This clonotype was detected a few times. The rearrangement uses TRBV7-9 and TRBJ1-1; 7 bases fit TRBD1. The V and J ends lost 1 base and 10 bases, in that order; junction bases with no gene match: 6. Germline V gene sequence: CDR1 SEHNR, CDR2 FQNEAQ (reference sequence). The CDR3 contains 13 residues. CDR3 residues: CASSLGTGVGAFF. The CDR3 coding sequence is TGTGCCAGCAGCTTAGGTACAGGGGTTGGAGCTTTCTTT.

This clonotype has only a few counts. V gene TRBV10-3 combines with J gene TRBJ1-5, with D possibly being TRBD1 (6 bases). This CDR3 is built from 13 residues. The V end was cut by 7 bases, the J end by 0 bases, with 7 bases between. Per the germline V gene, CDR1 is ENHRY and CDR2 is SYGVKD. CDR3 loop: CAIKGDSNQPQHF. CDR3 sequence (DNA): TGTGCCATCAAGGGGGATAGCAATCAGCCCCAGCATTTT.

This clonotype has more than one count but fewer than ten. The J gene is TRBJ1-5, the V gene TRBV10-3; D perhaps matches TRBD1 (5 bases). This CDR3 has 13 amino acids. Germline CDR1 is ENHRY and CDR2 is SYGVKD. V lost 10 bases, J lost 5 bases, and 15 bases lay in between. CDR3 nucleotides: TGTGCCACCGGGTCCGGGGGGGATCAGCCCCAGCATTTT. Protein product: CATGSGGDQPQHF.

This clonotype was observed many times. The V gene is TRBV5-1, the J gene TRBJ2-1, with TRBD1 identical over 9 bases. The CDR3 contains 16 residues. V was pared by 2 bases and J by 0 bases, with 3 bases of the junction left unmatched. Per the germline V gene, CDR1 is SGHRS and CDR2 is YFSETQ. The CDR3 reads CASSLKTGGSYNEQFF. Here the CDR3 DNA reads TGCGCCAGCAGCTTAAAGACAGGGGGCTCCTACAATGAGCAGTTCTTC. The complete variable domain, with remaining parts taken from reference TRBV5-1 and TRBJ2-1, reads KAGVTQTPRYLIKTRGQQVTLSCSPISGHRSVSWYQQTPGQGLQFLFEYFSETQRNKGNFPGRFSGRQFSNSRSEMNVSTLELGDSALYLCASSLKTGGSYNEQFFGPGTRLTVL.

The table lists this clonotype with a few counts. V and J are TRBV20-1 and TRBJ1-6; D not resolved. Looked up from germline, CDR1 is DFQATT and CDR2 is SNEGSKA (reference sequence). Deletions cut 3 bases from V and 12 bases from J, with 12 bases between. The length of the CDR3 is 12 residues. CDR3 nucleotide sequence: TGCAGTGCTAGTAGGGATCTGGAACCCCTCCACTTT. It codes for CSASRDLEPLHF.

This clonotype turned up a few times. The CDR3 region is CASSPLRTSGDTQYF. The CDR3 DNA reads as TGCGCCAGCAGCCCCCTAAGGACTAGCGGGGATACGCAGTATTTT. This chain connects TRBV4-1 to TRBJ2-3; 11 bases map to TRBD2. Germline assignment: CDR1 MGHRA and CDR2 YSYEKL. This CDR3 is built from 15 residues. Losses at the gene ends were 4 bases for V and 6 bases for J; bases not matched to a gene: 6.

The V call is TRBV29-1, the J call TRBJ2-7; D is ambiguous. Germline V lookup: CDR1 SQVTM, CDR2 ANQGSEA. The CDR3 has 13 amino acids. V lost 4 bases, J lost 4 bases, and 14 bases lay in between. The CDR3 spells CSVVGDNRYEQYF. In DNA, the CDR3 is TGCAGCGTTGTAGGAGACAACCGGTACGAGCAGTACTTC.

In its sample, this clonotype was seen a few times. The V and J genes are TRBV4-2 and TRBJ1-4; 9 bases align to TRBD1. V lost 1 base, J lost 7 bases, and 10 bases stayed unmatched. Germline V lookup: CDR1 LGHNA, CDR2 YNFKEQ. This CDR3 has 17 amino acids. DNA for the CDR3: TGTGCCAGCAGCCAAGTAGGGGGAACAGGGGGCAGTGAAAAACTGTTTTTT. Residues: CASSQVGGTGGSEKLFF.

The V gene is TRBV5-1, the J gene TRBJ2-7, with a possible D match to TRBD1 (5 bases). The V and J ends lost 0 bases and 0 bases respectively, with 10 bases between them. CDR3 length: 15 residues. The V gene's germline CDR1 is SGHRS and CDR2 YFSETQ. CDR3 sequence reads: CASSLDKGASYEQYF. The CDR3 DNA reads TGCGCCAGCAGCTTGGATAAAGGGGCCTCCTACGAGCAGTACTTC.

This clonotype was counted a single time. The chain has TRBV5-1 and TRBJ2-3; 7 nucleotides match TRBD1. With V trimmed by 5 bases and J by 3 bases, 3 bases remained unmatched. The CDR3 contains 13 residues. Germline CDR1 SGHRS, CDR2 YFSETQ. The CDR3 nucleotides read TGCGCCAGCAGGTCGACAGGGACAGATACGCAGTATTTT. Encoded protein: CASRSTGTDTQYF.

This clonotype was detected a few times. The chain joins TRBV3-1 to TRBJ2-3, with D possibly being TRBD1 (5 bases). Trimming removed 4 bases from V and 6 bases from J, with 17 bases in between. CDR3 length: 15 amino acids. In germline, CDR1 is LGHDT, CDR2 YNNKEL (reference sequence). The CDR3 bases are TGTGCCAGCAGCCCTTTCTGGGGCTCAGGGGATACGCAGTATTTT. This gives the protein CASSPFWGSGDTQYF.

The V and J genes are TRBV5-1 and TRBJ2-7; 7 nucleotides match TRBD2. Losses at the gene ends were 4 bases for V and 9 bases for J; bases not matched to a gene: 10. Germline V gene data show CDR1 as SGHRS and CDR2 as YFSETQ. This CDR3 has 13 residues. The CDR3 DNA reads TGCGCCAGCAGCATAGTCCAGCGGGACGCGCAGTACTTC. Amino acids: CASSIVQRDAQYF.

This clonotype has at least ten counts. V and J are TRBV25-1 and TRBJ2-7; D assignment may be TRBD1 or TRBD2 (5 bases each). V was cut by 7 bases and J by 2 bases, with 15 bases left in between. The CDR3 spans 14 residues. The germline V gene encodes CDR1 MGHDK and CDR2 SYGVNS. The chain's CDR3 is CASKPGRPPYEQYF. The DNA of the CDR3 is TGTGCCAGCAAACCGGGACGGCCTCCCTACGAGCAGTACTTC.

The rearrangement uses TRBV20-1 and TRBJ1-2, with TRBD1 matching 8 bases. This CDR3 region has 14 residues. The ends lost 1 base at V and 3 bases at J; junction bases unmatched: 4. CDR1 DFQATT and CDR2 SNEGSKA come from the germline V gene (reference sequence). This CDR3 is CSARGRTGHYGYTF. The CDR3 DNA is TGCAGTGCTAGAGGGAGGACAGGGCACTATGGCTACACCTTC.

In this sample, this clonotype turned up a few times. The chain recombines TRBV3-1 with TRBJ2-1; 8 bases line up with TRBD1. Looked up from germline, CDR1 is LGHDT and CDR2 is YNNKEL (reference sequence). V was pared by 4 bases and J by 5 bases, with 1 base of the junction left unmatched. The CDR3 is made up of 13 amino acids. CDR3: CASSRDRNNEQFF. Written as DNA, the CDR3 is TGTGCCAGCAGCCGGGACAGGAACAATGAGCAGTTCTTC.

The V and J genes are TRBV5-1 and TRBJ2-6; tentatively, D is TRBD1 (6 bases). V dropped 9 bases and J dropped 4 bases, with 17 bases sitting between them. CDR1 and CDR2 from the germline V gene are SGHRS and YFSETQ. The CDR3 sequence is 15 residues long. CDR3 amino acids: CATSDRLSGANVLTF. The CDR3 DNA sequence: TGCGCCACCTCGGACAGACTCTCAGGGGCCAACGTCCTGACTTTC.

Only a few counts were recorded for this clonotype. This chain joins TRBV10-3 and TRBJ1-6; D remains unclear. The CDR3 is 14 residues long. The germline CDR1 and CDR2 sequences are ENHRY and SYGVKD. V lost 4 bases, J lost 10 bases, and 14 bases lay in between. The CDR3 bases are TGTGCCATCAGTGCCAGCCCCGGGCAGTCACCCCTCCACTTT. Residues: CAISASPGQSPLHF.

The CDR3 is CASSRQGANTGELFF. The CDR3 DNA sequence: TGTGCCAGCAGCAGACAGGGAGCGAACACCGGGGAGCTGTTTTTT. The V call is TRBV6-1, the J call TRBJ2-2, with TRBD1 matching over 7 bases. The CDR3 sequence is 15 residues long. J lost 0 bases, V lost 6 bases, and 4 bases had no gene match. CDR1 is MNHNS, CDR2 SASEGT, per germline.

In its sample, this clonotype was seen many times. This chain uses TRBV20-1 with TRBJ2-1, with a possible D match to TRBD1 (5 bases). Trimming removed 1 base at V and 3 bases at J, with 10 bases between. Germline V gene data show CDR1 as DFQATT and CDR2 as SNEGSKA (reference sequence). CDR3 size: 14 residues. CDR3: CSARVQGGYNEQFF. The CDR3, as DNA: TGCAGTGCTAGAGTTCAGGGCGGCTACAATGAGCAGTTCTTC.

The chain combines TRBV3-1 with TRBJ1-2; D not certain. The CDR3 has 14 amino acids. Germline V lookup: CDR1 LGHDT, CDR2 YNNKEL (reference sequence). V lost 0 bases, J lost 8 bases, and 13 bases lay in between. The CDR3 DNA reads TGTGCCAGCAGCCAAGATCGCCTCCAGAAGGGCTACACCTTC. It codes for CASSQDRLQKGYTF.

This clonotype was observed at least ten times. The rearrangement joins TRBV6-1 to TRBJ1-6; 7 bases agree with TRBD1. Trimming at V came to 7 bases and at J to 11 bases, leaving 11 bases not matched to a gene. CDR1 is MNHNS and CDR2 is SASEGT in the germline V gene. The CDR3 is 14 amino acids. The CDR3 sequence: CASTRTGEGAPLHF. The DNA for the CDR3 is TGTGCCAGCACCCGGACAGGCGAAGGAGCACCCCTCCACTTT.

This clonotype was found a few times. The chain combines TRBV5-1 with TRBJ1-2, with D hard to call. This CDR3 is built from 15 residues. Germline CDR1 and CDR2: SGHRS and YFSETQ. The germline V and J ends were trimmed by 0 bases and 1 base, with 10 bases remaining between them. The CDR3 sequence: CASSLGAKYNYGYTF. CDR3 sequence (DNA): TGCGCCAGCAGCTTGGGGGCTAAGTATAACTATGGCTACACCTTC.

The chain joins TRBV25-1 to TRBJ1-2; 9 bases map to TRBD1. With 6 bases clipped from V and 1 base from J, the junction kept 6 bases outside the gene matches. Germline V CDR1 and CDR2: MGHDK, SYGVNS. CDR3 length equals 15 residues. The CDR3 is CASSPRQGDNYGYTF. The CDR3 DNA reads as TGTGCCAGCAGCCCCCGACAGGGGGATAACTATGGCTACACCTTC.

The chain joins TRBV9 to TRBJ2-1; D is unclear. With 2 bases removed from V and 8 bases from J, the gap between germline ends came to 14 bases. The germline V gene encodes CDR1 SGDLS and CDR2 YYNGEE. This CDR3 has 14 amino acids. The chain's CDR3 is CASSVRVSLDEQFF. DNA of the CDR3: TGTGCCAGCAGCGTCCGGGTTAGCCTCGATGAGCAGTTCTTC.

The chain carries TRBV10-3 and TRBJ2-7, with 10 bases lining up with TRBD2. After removal of 3 bases from V and 6 bases from J, the junction contained 8 bases not matched to a gene. Germline V CDR1 and CDR2: ENHRY, SYGVKD. The CDR3 has 15 residues. The CDR3 here is CAISDSSGRGTEQYF. The CDR3 DNA reads as TGTGCCATCAGTGACTCTAGCGGGAGAGGGACCGAGCAGTACTTC.

The V and J genes are TRBV6-1 and TRBJ2-1; D remains ambiguous. V dropped 8 bases and J dropped 5 bases, with 19 bases sitting between them. Germline CDR1 is MNHNS and CDR2 is SASEGT. This CDR3 has 15 amino acids. Here the CDR3 reads CASGLDRTRHNEQFF. The CDR3 DNA reads as TGTGCCAGCGGCTTGGATCGAACCAGGCACAATGAGCAGTTCTTC.

The chain recombines TRBV6-1 with TRBJ2-2; D unclear. The CDR3 runs 15 residues. Germline CDR1 reads MNHNS; CDR2 reads SASEGT. Trimming pared 6 bases from V and 1 base from J, leaving 12 bases between. The CDR3 nucleotides are TGTGCCAGCAGCGGCCAGTCTTGGAACACCGGGGAGCTGTTTTTT. Translated: CASSGQSWNTGELFF.